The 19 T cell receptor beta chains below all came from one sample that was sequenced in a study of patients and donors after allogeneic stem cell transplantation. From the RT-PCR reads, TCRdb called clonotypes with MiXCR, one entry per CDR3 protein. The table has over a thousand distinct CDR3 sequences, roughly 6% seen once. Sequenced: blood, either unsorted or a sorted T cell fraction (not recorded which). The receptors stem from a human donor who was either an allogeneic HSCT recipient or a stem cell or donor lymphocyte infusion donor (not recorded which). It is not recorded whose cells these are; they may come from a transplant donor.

CDR3 in amino acids: CASSFGQGRETQYF. The CDR3 DNA reads TGCGCCAGCAGCTTTGGACAGGGTAGAGAGACCCAGTACTTC. This chain joins TRBV5-1 and TRBJ2-5, with TRBD1 matching over 8 bases. CDR3 size: 14 residues. Per the germline V gene, CDR1 is SGHRS and CDR2 is YFSETQ. Trimming removed 2 bases from V and 4 bases from J; junction bases left unmatched: 4.

The CDR3: CASSPRYRNGETQYF. The CDR3 DNA is TGTGCCAGTAGTCCTCGCTACAGGAACGGAGAGACCCAGTACTTC. This chain joins TRBV19 and TRBJ2-5, with a possible D match to TRBD1 (5 bases). Germline values: CDR1 LNHDA, CDR2 SQIVND (reference sequence). Trimming cost V 5 bases and J 4 bases, with 17 bases left between them. CDR3 length: 15 amino acids.

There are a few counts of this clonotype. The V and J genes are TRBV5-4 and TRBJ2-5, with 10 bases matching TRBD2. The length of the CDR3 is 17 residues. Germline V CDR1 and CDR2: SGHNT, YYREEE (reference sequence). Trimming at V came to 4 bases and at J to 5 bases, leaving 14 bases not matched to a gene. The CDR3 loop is CASSRVASGRAHETQYF. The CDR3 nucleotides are TGTGCCAGCAGCAGGGTGGCCAGCGGGAGGGCCCATGAGACCCAGTACTTC. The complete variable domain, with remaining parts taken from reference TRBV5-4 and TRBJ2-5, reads ETGVTQSPTHLIKTRGQQVTLRCSSQSGHNTVSWYQQALGQGPQFIFQYYREEENGRGNFPPRFSGLQFPNYSSELNVNALELDDSALYLCASSRVASGRAHETQYFGPGTRLLVL.

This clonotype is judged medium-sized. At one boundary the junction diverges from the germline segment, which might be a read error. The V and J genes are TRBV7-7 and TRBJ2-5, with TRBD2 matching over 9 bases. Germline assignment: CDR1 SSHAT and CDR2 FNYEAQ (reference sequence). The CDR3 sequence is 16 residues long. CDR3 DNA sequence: TGTGCTAGCAGCTTAGATAGGCTAGCGGGAATGGAGACCCAGTACTTC. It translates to CASSLDRLAGMETQYF.

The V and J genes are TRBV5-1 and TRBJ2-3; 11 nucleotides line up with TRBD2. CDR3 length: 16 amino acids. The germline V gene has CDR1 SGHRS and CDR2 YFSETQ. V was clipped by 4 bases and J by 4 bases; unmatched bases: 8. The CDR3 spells CASSDSLAGGADTQYF. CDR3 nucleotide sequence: TGCGCCAGCAGCGACTCCCTAGCGGGAGGAGCAGATACGCAGTATTTT.

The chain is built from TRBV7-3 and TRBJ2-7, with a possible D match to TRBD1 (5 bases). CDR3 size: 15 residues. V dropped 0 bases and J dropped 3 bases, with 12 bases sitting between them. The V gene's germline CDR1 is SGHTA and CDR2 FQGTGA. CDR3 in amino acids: CASSLTGAPNYEQYF. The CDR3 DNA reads TGTGCCAGCAGCTTAACTGGGGCTCCCAACTACGAGCAGTACTTC.

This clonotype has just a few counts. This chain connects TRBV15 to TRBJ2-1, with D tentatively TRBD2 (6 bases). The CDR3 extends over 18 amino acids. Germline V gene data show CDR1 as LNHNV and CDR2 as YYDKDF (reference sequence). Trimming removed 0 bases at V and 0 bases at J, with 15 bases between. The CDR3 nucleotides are TGTGCCACCAGCAGAGATTATAGCGGAGACAGCTCCTACAATGAGCAGTTCTTC. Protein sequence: CATSRDYSGDSSYNEQFF.

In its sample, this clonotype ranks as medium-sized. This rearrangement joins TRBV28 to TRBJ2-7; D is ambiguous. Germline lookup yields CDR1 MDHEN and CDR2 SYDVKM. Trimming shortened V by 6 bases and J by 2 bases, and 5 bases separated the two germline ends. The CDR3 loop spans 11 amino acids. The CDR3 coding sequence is TGTGCCAGCAGCGAGACCTACGAGCAGTACTTC. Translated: CASSETYEQYF. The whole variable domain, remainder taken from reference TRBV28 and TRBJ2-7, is DVKVTQSSRYLVKRTGEKVFLECVQDMDHENMFWYRQDPGLGLRLIYFSYDVKMKEKGDIPEGYSVSREKKERFSLILESASTNQTSMYLCASSETYEQYFGPGTRLTVT.

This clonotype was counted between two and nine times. In DNA form, the CDR3 reads TGTGCCAGCAGTTCCTTCATGGGGGGACGCTACGAGCAGTACTTC. It encodes CASSSFMGGRYEQYF. This chain uses TRBV6-5 with TRBJ2-7, with TRBD2 as a possible D gene (6 bases). CDR1 is MNHEY and CDR2 is SVGAGI in the germline V gene. The CDR3 contains 15 residues. V shed 4 bases and J shed 3 bases, with 16 bases lying between them.

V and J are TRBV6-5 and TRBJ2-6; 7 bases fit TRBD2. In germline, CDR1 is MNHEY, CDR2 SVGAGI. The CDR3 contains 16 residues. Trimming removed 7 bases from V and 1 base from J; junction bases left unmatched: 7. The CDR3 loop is CASKAGLGSGANVLTF. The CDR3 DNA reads TGTGCCAGCAAAGCGGGATTGGGGTCTGGGGCCAACGTCCTGACTTTC.

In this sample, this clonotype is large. The CDR3: CASSALMGLAYNEQFF. The CDR3 region has the DNA TGTGCCAGCAGCGCTCTAATGGGACTAGCGTACAATGAGCAGTTCTTC. The chain recombines TRBV11-2 with TRBJ2-1; 10 bases map to TRBD2. Per germline, CDR1 SGHAT and CDR2 FQNNGV. Losses at the gene ends were 5 bases for V and 4 bases for J; bases not matched to a gene: 8. The CDR3 has 16 residues.

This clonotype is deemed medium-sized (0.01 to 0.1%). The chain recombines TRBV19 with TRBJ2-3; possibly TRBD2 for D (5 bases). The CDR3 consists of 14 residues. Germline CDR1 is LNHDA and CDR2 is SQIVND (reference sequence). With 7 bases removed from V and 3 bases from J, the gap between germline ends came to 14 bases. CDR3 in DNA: TGTGCCAGTACACCTGTGTCGGGAACAGATACGCAGTATTTT. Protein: CASTPVSGTDTQYF. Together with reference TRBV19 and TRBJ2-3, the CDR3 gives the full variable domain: DGGITQSPKYLFRKEGQNVTLSCEQNLNHDAMYWYRQDPGQGLRLIYYSQIVNDFQKGDIAEGYSVSREKKESFPLTVTSAQKNPTAFYLCASTPVSGTDTQYFGPGTRLTVL.

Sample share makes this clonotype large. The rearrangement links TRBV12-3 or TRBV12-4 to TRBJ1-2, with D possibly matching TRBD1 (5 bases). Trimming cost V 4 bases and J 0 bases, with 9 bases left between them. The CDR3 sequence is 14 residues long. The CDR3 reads CASSSEGANYGYTF. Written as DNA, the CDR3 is TGTGCCAGCAGTTCTGAAGGGGCTAACTATGGCTACACCTTC.

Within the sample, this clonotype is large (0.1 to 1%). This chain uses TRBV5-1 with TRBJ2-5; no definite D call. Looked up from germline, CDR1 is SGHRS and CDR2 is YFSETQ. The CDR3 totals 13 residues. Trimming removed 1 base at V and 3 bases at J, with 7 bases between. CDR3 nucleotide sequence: TGCGCCAGCAGCTTGCTAAGGGAAGAGACCCAGTACTTC. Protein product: CASSLLREETQYF.

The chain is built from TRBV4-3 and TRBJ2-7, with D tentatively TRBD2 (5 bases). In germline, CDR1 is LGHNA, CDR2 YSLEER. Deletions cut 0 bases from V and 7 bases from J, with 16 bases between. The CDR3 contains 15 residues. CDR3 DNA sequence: TGCGCCAGCAGCCAAGACGGAGCGGCGTTAAGGGAGCAGTACTTC. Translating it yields CASSQDGAALREQYF.

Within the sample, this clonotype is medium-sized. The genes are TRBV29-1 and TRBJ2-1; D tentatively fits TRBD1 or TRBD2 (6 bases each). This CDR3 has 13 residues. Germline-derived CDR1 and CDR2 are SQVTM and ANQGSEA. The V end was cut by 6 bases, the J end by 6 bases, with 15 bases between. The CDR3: CSVPSVGANEQFF. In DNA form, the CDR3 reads TGCAGCGTCCCTAGCGTGGGGGCCAATGAGCAGTTCTTC.

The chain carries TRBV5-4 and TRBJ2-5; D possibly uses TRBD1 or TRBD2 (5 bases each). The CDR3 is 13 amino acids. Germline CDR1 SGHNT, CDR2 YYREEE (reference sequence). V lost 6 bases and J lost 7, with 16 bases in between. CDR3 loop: CASNVRERGTQYF. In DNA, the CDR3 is TGTGCCAGCAACGTTAGGGAGAGGGGGACCCAGTACTTC. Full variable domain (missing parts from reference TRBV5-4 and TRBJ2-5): ETGVTQSPTHLIKTRGQQVTLRCSSQSGHNTVSWYQQALGQGPQFIFQYYREEENGRGNFPPRFSGLQFPNYSSELNVNALELDDSALYLCASNVRERGTQYFGPGTRLLVL.

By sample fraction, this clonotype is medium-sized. CDR3 DNA: TGTGCCAGCAGCCGAACTCCTAGCGGGGATTCCTACGAGCAGTACTTC. Translated: CASSRTPSGDSYEQYF. This chain joins TRBV7-3 and TRBJ2-7; TRBD2 agrees at 9 bases. CDR1 and CDR2 from the germline V gene are SGHTA and FQGTGA. This CDR3 has 16 residues. J was trimmed by 1 base and V by 5 bases; bases with no gene match: 9.

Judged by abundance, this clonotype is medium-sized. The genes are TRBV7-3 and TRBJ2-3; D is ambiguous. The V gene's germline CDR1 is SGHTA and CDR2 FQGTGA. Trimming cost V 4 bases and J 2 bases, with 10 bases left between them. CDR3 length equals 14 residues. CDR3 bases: TGTGCCAGCAGCTCGATCTCAGCCACAGATACGCAGTATTTT. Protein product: CASSSISATDTQYF.